This T cell receptor (beta chain) comes out of a study of T cell responses to AZD1222 COVID-19 vaccine. Study-wide results and caveats: At baseline, seropositivity was found in only 5 to 7 AZD1222 recipients. Clonal diversity may have been underestimated, and the donors were mostly white British, with more females than males.

Profiled with immunoSEQ multiplex PCR; TCRdb holds only in-frame clones, not every one. The sample lists 150,000 or so clones, about 93% occurring once. The CDR3 totals 14 residues. Germline V CDR1 and CDR2: SGHVS, FNYEAQ. Trimming removed 5 bases from V and 1 base from J; junction bases left unmatched: 2. Comment on this clone: The target antigen is unknown.

The chain uses TRBV7-6 and TRBJ2-1; 7 positions match TRBD2. This TCR was recovered from an adult in good health. Specimen: peripheral blood, collected on day 0 of AZD1222 vaccination. The chain's CDR3 is CASSGGGSYNEQFF. Here the CDR3 DNA reads TGTGCCAGCAGCGGGGGGGGTTCCTACAATGAGCAGTTCTTC.